Here is one T cell receptor beta chain with its context. Its antigen is unknown. The source of the sample is a study of CD8 T cells in Susac syndrome. Study findings and constraints: The authors acknowledged that the study's TCR sequencing and HLA analysis involved relatively few individuals.

TEMRA cells were FACS-enriched, while CD8+ and CD4+ T cells were negatively isolated. This CDR3 contains 17 residues. Trimming removed 5 bases from V and 0 bases from J, with 16 bases in between. Germline CDR1 is MNHEY and CDR2 is SVGEGT. RNA amounts of roughly 0.5 to 1 ug underwent reverse transcription with random hexamers. Amplification of TCR beta CDR3 spanned 54 Vbeta and 13 Jbeta via immunoSEQ multiplex PCR. TCRdb fed the immunoSEQ multiplex PCR reads into MiXCR, producing one record per CDR3 protein. This table has about 190,000 distinct CDR3 sequences, 90% to 95% appearing once. Sequencing used CD4+ T cells from PBMCs. The clonotype originates from a human donor in good health. V and J are TRBV6-2 or TRBV6-3 and TRBJ2-2; D perhaps matches TRBD2 (7 bases). CDR3 sequence: CASSPIWGGPNTGELFF. CDR3 DNA sequence: TGTGCCAGCAGTCCTATTTGGGGGGGCCCGAACACCGGGGAGCTGTTTTTT.